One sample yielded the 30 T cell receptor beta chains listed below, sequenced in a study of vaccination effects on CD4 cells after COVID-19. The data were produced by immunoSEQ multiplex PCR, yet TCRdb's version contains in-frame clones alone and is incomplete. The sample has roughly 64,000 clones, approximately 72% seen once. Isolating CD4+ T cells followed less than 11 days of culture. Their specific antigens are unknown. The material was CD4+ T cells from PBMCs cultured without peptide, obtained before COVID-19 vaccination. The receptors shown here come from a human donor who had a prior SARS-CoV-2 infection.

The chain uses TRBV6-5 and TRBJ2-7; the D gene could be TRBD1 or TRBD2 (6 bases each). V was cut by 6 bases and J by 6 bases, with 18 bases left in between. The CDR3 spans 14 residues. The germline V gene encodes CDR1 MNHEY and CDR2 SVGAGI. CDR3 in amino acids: CASRSGDTGIEQYF. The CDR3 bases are TGTGCCAGCAGATCGGGGGACACGGGGATCGAGCAGTACTTC.

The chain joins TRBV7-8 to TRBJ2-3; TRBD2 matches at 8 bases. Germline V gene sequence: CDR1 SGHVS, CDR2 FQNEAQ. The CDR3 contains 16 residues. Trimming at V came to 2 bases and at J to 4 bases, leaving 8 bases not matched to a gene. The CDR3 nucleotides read TGTGCCAGCAGCTTATACCGGGGGGGGTTGGCAGATACGCAGTATTTT. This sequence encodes CASSLYRGGLADTQYF.

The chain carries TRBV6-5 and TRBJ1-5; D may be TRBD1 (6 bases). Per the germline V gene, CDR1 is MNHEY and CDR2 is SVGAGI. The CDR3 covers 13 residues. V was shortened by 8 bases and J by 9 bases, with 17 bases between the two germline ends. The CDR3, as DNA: TGTGCCAGCGTTCGACAGGCCGGGGGGCCCCAGCATTTT. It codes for CASVRQAGGPQHF.

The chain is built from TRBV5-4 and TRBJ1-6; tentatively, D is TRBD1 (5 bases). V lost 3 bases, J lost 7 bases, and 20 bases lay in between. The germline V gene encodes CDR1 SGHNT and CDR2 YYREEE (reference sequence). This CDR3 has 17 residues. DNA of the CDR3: TGTGCCAGCAGCTGGGGGGGTGGTGCCCCCATCAATTCACCCCTCCACTTT. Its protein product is CASSWGGGAPINSPLHF.

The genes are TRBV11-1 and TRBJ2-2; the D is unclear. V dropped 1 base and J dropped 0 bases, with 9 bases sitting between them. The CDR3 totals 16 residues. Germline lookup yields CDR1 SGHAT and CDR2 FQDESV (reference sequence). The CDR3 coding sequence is TGTGCCAGCAGCTTAGAGGGTGGGGCGAACACCGGGGAGCTGTTTTTT. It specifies CASSLEGGANTGELFF.

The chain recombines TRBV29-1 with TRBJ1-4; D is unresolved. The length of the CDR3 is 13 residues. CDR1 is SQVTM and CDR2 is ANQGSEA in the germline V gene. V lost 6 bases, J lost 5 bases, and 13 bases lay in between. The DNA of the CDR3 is TGCAGCGTCCTATTACAGCCCAATGAAAAACTGTTTTTT. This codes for CSVLLQPNEKLFF.

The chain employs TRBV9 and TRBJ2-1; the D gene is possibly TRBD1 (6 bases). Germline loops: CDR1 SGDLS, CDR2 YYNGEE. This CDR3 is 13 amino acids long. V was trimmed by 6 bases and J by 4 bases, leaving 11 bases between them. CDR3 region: CASNLDSYNEQFF. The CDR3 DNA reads TGTGCCAGCAACTTGGACAGTTACAATGAGCAGTTCTTC.

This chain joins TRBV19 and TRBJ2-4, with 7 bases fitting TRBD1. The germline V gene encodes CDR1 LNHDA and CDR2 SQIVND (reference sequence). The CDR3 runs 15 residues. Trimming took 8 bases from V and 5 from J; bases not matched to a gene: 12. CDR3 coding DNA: TGTGCCAGTTCGAAGGGGGCCAGGGGCCAAAACATTCAGTACTTC. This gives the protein CASSKGARGQNIQYF.

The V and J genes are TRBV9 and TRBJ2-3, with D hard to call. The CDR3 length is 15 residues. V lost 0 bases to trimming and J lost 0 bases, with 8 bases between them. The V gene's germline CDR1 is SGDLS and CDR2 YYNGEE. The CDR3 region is CASSVGARSTDTQYF. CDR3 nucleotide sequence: TGTGCCAGCAGCGTAGGGGCACGGAGCACAGATACGCAGTATTTT.

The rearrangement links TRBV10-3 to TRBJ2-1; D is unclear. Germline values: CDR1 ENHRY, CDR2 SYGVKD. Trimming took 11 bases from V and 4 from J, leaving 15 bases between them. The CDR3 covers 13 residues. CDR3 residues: CAHHESVYNEQFF. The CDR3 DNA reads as TGTGCCCACCATGAATCGGTTTACAATGAGCAGTTCTTC.

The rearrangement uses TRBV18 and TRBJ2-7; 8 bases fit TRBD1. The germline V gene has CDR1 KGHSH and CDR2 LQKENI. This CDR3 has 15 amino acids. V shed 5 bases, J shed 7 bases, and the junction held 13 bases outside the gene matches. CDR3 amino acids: CASSSRQGSYGEQYF. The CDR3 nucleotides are TGTGCCAGCTCATCCCGACAGGGGAGCTATGGGGAGCAGTACTTC.

CDR3: CSANRGPGETQYF. The CDR3 DNA follows: TGCAGCGCCAACAGGGGCCCAGGAGAGACCCAGTACTTC. This chain connects TRBV29-1 to TRBJ2-5, with 7 nucleotides matching TRBD1. Trimming took 7 bases from V and 4 from J; bases not matched to a gene: 9. The CDR3 extends over 13 amino acids. Germline assignment: CDR1 SQVTM and CDR2 ANQGSEA.

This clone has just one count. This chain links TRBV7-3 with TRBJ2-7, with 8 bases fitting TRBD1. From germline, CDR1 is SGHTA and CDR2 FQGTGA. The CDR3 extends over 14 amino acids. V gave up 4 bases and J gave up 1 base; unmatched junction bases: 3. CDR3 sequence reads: CASSSDRDSYEQYF. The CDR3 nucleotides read TGTGCCAGCAGCTCGGACAGGGATTCCTACGAGCAGTACTTC. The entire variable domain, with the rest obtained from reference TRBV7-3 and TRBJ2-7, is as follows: GAGVSQTPSNKVTEKGKYVELRCDPISGHTALYWYRQSLGQGPEFLIYFQGTGAADDSGLPNDRFFAVRPEGSVSTLKIQRTERGDSAVYLCASSSDRDSYEQYFGPGTRLTVT.

The CDR3 bases are TGCGCCAGCAGCTTGGGTATGTGGGAGGGCCGGGCCTACGAGCAGTACTTC. Translation: CASSLGMWEGRAYEQYF. The rearrangement uses TRBV5-1 and TRBJ2-7, with 7 bases identical to TRBD2. The V and J ends lost 0 bases and 2 bases, in that order; junction bases with no gene match: 11. The CDR3 has 17 residues. Germline CDR1 reads SGHRS; CDR2 reads YFSETQ.

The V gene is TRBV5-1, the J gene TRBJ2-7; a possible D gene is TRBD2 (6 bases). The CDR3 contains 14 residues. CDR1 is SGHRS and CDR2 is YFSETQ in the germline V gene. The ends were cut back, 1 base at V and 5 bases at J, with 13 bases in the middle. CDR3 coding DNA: TGCGCCAGCAGCTTGTATGTCTCGGGAGACGAGCAGTACTTC. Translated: CASSLYVSGDEQYF.

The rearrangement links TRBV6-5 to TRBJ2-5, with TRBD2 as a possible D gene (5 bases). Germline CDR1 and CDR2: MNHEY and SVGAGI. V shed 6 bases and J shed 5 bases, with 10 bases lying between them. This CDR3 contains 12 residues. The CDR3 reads CASRDFGETQYF. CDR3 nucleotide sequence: TGTGCCAGCAGGGACTTTGGGGAGACCCAGTACTTC.

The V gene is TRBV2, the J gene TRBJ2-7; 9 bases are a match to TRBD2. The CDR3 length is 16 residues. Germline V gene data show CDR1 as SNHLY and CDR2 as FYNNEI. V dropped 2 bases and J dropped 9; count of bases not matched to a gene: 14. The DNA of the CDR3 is TGTGCCAGCAGTGAATCGCGGGGGGGCCTTTTTGGATGGCAGTACTTC. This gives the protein CASSESRGGLFGWQYF.

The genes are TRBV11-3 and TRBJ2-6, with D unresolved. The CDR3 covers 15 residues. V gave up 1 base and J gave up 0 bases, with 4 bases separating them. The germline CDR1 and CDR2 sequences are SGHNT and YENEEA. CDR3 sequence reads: CASSLAVSGANVLTF. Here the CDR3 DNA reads TGTGCCAGCAGCTTAGCAGTCTCTGGGGCCAACGTCCTGACTTTC.

The CDR3 region has the DNA TGTGCCAGCAGCCCAGAGGTGTCCTACAATGAGCAGTTCTTC. This translates into CASSPEVSYNEQFF. This rearrangement joins TRBV7-9 to TRBJ2-1; D is ambiguous. Per germline, CDR1 SEHNR and CDR2 FQNEAQ (reference sequence). The CDR3 is made up of 14 amino acids. Trimming stripped 5 bases from V and 1 base from J, with 9 bases between.

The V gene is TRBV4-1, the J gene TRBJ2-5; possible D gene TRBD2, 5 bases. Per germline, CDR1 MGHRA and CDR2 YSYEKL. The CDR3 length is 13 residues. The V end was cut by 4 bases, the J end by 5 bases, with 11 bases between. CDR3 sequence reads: CASSRGLRETQYF. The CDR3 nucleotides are TGCGCCAGCAGCCGCGGACTGCGGGAGACCCAGTACTTC.

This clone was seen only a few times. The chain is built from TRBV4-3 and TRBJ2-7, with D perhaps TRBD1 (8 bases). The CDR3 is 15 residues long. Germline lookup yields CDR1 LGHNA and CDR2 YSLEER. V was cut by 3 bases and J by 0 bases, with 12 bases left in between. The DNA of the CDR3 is TGCGCCAGCAGCCACAGCGGGACAGGCTCCTACGAGCAGTACTTC. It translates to CASSHSGTGSYEQYF.

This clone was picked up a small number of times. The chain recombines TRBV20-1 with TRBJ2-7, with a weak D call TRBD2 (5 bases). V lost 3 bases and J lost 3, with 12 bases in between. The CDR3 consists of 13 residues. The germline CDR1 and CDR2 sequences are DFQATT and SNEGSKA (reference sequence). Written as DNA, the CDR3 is TGCAGTGCTAGTCGGGGAGCCGACTACGAGCAGTACTTC. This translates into CSASRGADYEQYF.

The CDR3 DNA reads TGTGCCAGCAGCAGGGACGGTACCTACGAGCAGTACTTC. Its protein product is CASSRDGTYEQYF. The V gene is TRBV7-3, the J gene TRBJ2-7; D may match TRBD1 or TRBD2 (5 bases each). Germline loops: CDR1 SGHTA, CDR2 FQGTGA. Trimming removed 5 bases from V and 2 bases from J, with 10 bases in between. The CDR3 has 13 residues. Complete variable domain (other parts from reference TRBV7-3 and TRBJ2-7): GAGVSQTPSNKVTEKGKYVELRCDPISGHTALYWYRQSLGQGPEFLIYFQGTGAADDSGLPNDRFFAVRPEGSVSTLKIQRTERGDSAVYLCASSRDGTYEQYFGPGTRLTVT.

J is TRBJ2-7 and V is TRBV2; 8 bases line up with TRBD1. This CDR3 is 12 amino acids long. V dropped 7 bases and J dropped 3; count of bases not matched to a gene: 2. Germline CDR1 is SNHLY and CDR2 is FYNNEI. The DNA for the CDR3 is TGTGCCAGCAACAGGGGGATCTACGAGCAGTACTTC. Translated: CASNRGIYEQYF.

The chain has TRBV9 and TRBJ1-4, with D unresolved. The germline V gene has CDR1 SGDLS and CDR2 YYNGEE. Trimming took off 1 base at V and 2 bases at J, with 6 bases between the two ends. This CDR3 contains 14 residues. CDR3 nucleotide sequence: TGTGCCAGCAGCGTAACCGGGACTAATGAAAAACTGTTTTTT. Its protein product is CASSVTGTNEKLFF. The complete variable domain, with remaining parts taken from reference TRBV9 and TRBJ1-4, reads DSGVTQTPKHLITATGQRVTLRCSPRSGDLSVYWYQQSLDQGLQFLIQYYNGEERAKGNILERFSAQQFPDLHSELNLSSLELGDSALYFCASSVTGTNEKLFFGSGTQLSVL.

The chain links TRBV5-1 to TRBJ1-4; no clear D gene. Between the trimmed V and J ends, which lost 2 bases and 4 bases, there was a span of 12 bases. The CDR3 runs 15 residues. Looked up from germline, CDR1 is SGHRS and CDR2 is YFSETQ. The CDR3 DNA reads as TGCGCCAGCAGCTTAGGGTTCTCGGATAATGAAAAACTGTTTTTT. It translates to CASSLGFSDNEKLFF. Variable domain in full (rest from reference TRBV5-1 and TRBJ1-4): KAGVTQTPRYLIKTRGQQVTLSCSPISGHRSVSWYQQTPGQGLQFLFEYFSETQRNKGNFPGRFSGRQFSNSRSEMNVSTLELGDSALYLCASSLGFSDNEKLFFGSGTQLSVL.

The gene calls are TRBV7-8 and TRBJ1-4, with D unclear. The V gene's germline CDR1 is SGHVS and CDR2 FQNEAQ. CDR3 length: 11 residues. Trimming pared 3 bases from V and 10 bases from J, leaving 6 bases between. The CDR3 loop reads CASSFGRKLFF. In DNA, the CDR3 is TGTGCCAGCAGCTTCGGGCGAAAACTGTTTTTT.

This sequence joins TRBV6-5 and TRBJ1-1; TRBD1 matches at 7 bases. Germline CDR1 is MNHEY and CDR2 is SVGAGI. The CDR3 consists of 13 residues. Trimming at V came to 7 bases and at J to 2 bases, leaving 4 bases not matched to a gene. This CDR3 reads CASTGQTNTEAFF. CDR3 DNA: TGTGCCAGCACGGGACAGACAAACACTGAAGCTTTCTTT.

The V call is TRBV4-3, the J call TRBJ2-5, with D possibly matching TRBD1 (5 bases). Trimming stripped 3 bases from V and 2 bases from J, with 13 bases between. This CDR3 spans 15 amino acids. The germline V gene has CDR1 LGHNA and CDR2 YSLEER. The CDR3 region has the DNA TGCGCCAGCAGCCATCTGGCAGGGAAACAAGAGACCCAGTACTTC. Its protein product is CASSHLAGKQETQYF.

CDR3 protein: CATSGWGSSSSYNEQFF. CDR3 coding DNA: TGTGCCACCTCGGGTTGGGGTTCGTCGAGCTCCTACAATGAGCAGTTCTTC. The chain couples TRBV10-3 to TRBJ2-1; D not certain. The germline V gene has CDR1 ENHRY and CDR2 SYGVKD. The CDR3 runs 17 residues. Trimming stripped 10 bases from V and 0 bases from J, with 22 bases between.